Listed below are T cell receptor beta chains from one sample, sequenced in a study of T-cell reconstitution after alpha-beta-depleted transplantation in children. TCRdb reanalysed the PCR reads using MiXCR and keeps one entry per CDR3 protein. The sample records 750,000 to 950,000 distinct CDR3 sequences, about 16% being singletons. The sequenced sample was PBMCs, mostly from graft donor cells, obtained 360 days after TCRalphabeta/CD19-depleted stem cell transplant. These receptors were obtained from a male patient between 10 and 17 years old who had a stem cell transplant for acute lymphoblastic leukemia, so the T cells may come from the graft donor. Both conserved end residues are part of each CDR3. D genes are given only for firm matches. Some rows have no size entry. The others give once, few or many, or a class for an expanded clone.

TRBV12-3/TRBV12-4	many	TRBJ2-1	-	TGTGCCAGCAGTTTAAGAGGGAATGAGCAGTTCTTC	CASSLRGNEQFF
TRBV5-1	-	TRBJ2-3	TRBD1	TGCGCCAGCAGCTCCTGGACAGGGGCCAGCACAGATACGCAGTATTTT	CASSSWTGASTDTQYF
TRBV2	-	TRBJ2-3	-	TGTGCCAGCAGTGATTGGGAGGAGGCAGATACGCAGTATTTT	CASSDWEEADTQYF
TRBV7-2	-	TRBJ2-5	TRBD2	TGTGCCAGCAGCTTAAGCGCGGCGCTCCGGACACTAGCGGATAACCAAGAGACCCAGTACTTC	CASSLSAALRTLADNQETQYF
TRBV7-3	few	TRBJ2-1	-	TGTGCCAGCAGCTTTCAACAGAACAATGAGCAGTTCTTC	CASSFQQNNEQFF
TRBV19	few	TRBJ1-5	-	TGTGCCAGTACCCTGTGGGGAAAGGCGGATCAGCCCCAGCATTTT	CASTLWGKADQPQHF
TRBV4-2	many	TRBJ2-3	-	TGTGCCAGCAGCCAAGACCCTCCCGGAACAGATACGCAGTATTTT	CASSQDPPGTDTQYF
TRBV29-1	many	TRBJ1-5	-	TGCAGCGTTGGGTCCCAGGGACCCCAGCATTTT	CSVGSQGPQHF
TRBV20-1	-	TRBJ2-4	TRBD1	TGCAGTGCTAGGGGACAGGGCGCCAAAAACATTCAGTACTTC	CSARGQGAKNIQYF
TRBV10-2	-	TRBJ2-5	-	TGCGCCAGCAGTGAGACTACCCCCCGGGAGACCCAGTACTTC	CASSETTPRETQYF
TRBV9	many	TRBJ2-5	-	TGTGCCAGCAGCGTAGGAGTCAGACCCGGGGAGACCCAGTACTTC	CASSVGVRPGETQYF
TRBV4-1	-	TRBJ2-7	-	TGCGCCAGCAGCCAAGGCCAGGGCACGTCCTACGAGCAGTACTTC	CASSQGQGTSYEQYF
TRBV2	-	TRBJ2-7	-	TGTGCCAGCAGTAAATTCCTGGGATTCTCCTACGAGCAGTACTTC	CASSKFLGFSYEQYF
TRBV10-2	few	TRBJ2-2	-	TGCGCCAGCAGTGAAATGCTTATGAACACCGGGGAGCTGTTTTTT	CASSEMLMNTGELFF
TRBV7-8	many	TRBJ2-7	-	TGTGCCAGCAGCCTCGTGTTGAGGGGCCACGAGCAGTACTTC	CASSLVLRGHEQYF
TRBV20-1	few	TRBJ2-7	TRBD2	TGCAGTGGTCTGAGATCAGCGGGAGGGCCTTTCGGCGAGCAGTACTTC	CSGLRSAGGPFGEQYF
TRBV18	many	TRBJ2-3	-	TGTGCCAGCTCACCACCTATTAGCACAGATACGCAGTATTTT	CASSPPISTDTQYF
TRBV28	many	TRBJ2-3	-	TGTGCCAGCCATGGTTCCCTAGATACGCAGTATTTT	CASHGSLDTQYF
TRBV7-9	-	TRBJ2-7	TRBD1	TGTGCCAGCAGCTCACTCGGGACAGGGGCCTACGAGCAGTACTTC	CASSSLGTGAYEQYF
TRBV9	few	TRBJ2-1	-	TGTGCCAGCAGCGTAGCTAGCGACCGCCCGGTCTTC	CASSVASDRPVF
TRBV6-5	-	TRBJ1-2	TRBD1	TGTGCCAGCAGTTCCTACGGGGAGTCACAGGGGGCTTGGGGCTACACCTTC	CASSSYGESQGAWGYTF
TRBV27	many	TRBJ2-5	TRBD2	TGTGCCAGCAGTCTACTAGCGGGAGTTGGGGAGACCCAGTACTTC	CASSLLAGVGETQYF
TRBV9	-	TRBJ2-1	TRBD2	TGTGCCAGCAGCGGCATGAGCGGGAGTGTCGTCTCCTACAATGAGCAGTTCTTC	CASSGMSGSVVSYNEQFF
TRBV12-3/TRBV12-4	many	TRBJ2-1	TRBD2	TGTGCCAGCACCGTGGGACTAGCGGGAGCCAACTACAATGAGCAGTTCTTC	CASTVGLAGANYNEQFF
TRBV3-1	few	TRBJ2-1	-	TGTGCCAGCAGCCAAGGGGCTAGCCAAAATGAGCAGTTCTTC	CASSQGASQNEQFF
TRBV9	few	TRBJ2-7	-	TGTGCCAGCAGCGTAGGCAAAGGGAAGGGACTTTACGAGCAGTACTTC	CASSVGKGKGLYEQYF
TRBV4-2	-	TRBJ2-7	TRBD2	TGTGCCAGCAGCCAAGAACGATGGAGCGGGATACCCCACGAGCAGTACTTC	CASSQERWSGIPHEQYF
TRBV27	-	TRBJ2-1	-	TGTGCCAGCAGTACCGAGTCCTACAATGAGCAGTTCTTC	CASSTESYNEQFF
TRBV24-1	-	TRBJ2-3	TRBD1	TGTGCCACCAGTGATTTGGGTCCCGGACAGGGATTGGGTACGCAGTATTTT	CATSDLGPGQGLGTQYF
TRBV3-1	-	TRBJ1-3	-	TGTGCCAGCAGCCAAGTCCAGGGTGACACCATATATTTT	CASSQVQGDTIYF
TRBV6-1	few	TRBJ2-4	-	TGTGCCAGCAGACACACCAGGGTATCCAAAAACATTCAGTACTTC	CASRHTRVSKNIQYF
TRBV5-1	many	TRBJ2-5	-	TGCGCCAGCACAAGAGGAACGGAGACCCAGTACTTC	CASTRGTETQYF
TRBV28	many	TRBJ2-2	TRBD2	TGTGCCAGCAGTTTGCTAGCGGGAAAGAACACCGGGGAGCTGTTTTTT	CASSLLAGKNTGELFF
TRBV9	-	TRBJ2-2	TRBD2	TGTGCCAGCAGCGTAGGGCTAGCGGGAGGGTCTGACACCGGGGAGCTGTTTTTT	CASSVGLAGGSDTGELFF
TRBV20-1	many	TRBJ2-3	-	TGCAGTGCTAGAGATGGATCCTTCCAAGATACGCAGTATTTT	CSARDGSFQDTQYF
TRBV25-1	few	TRBJ2-7	-	TGTGCCAGCAGTGAACGGGGGTGGGCTAACTACGAGCAGTACTTC	CASSERGWANYEQYF
TRBV20-1	-	TRBJ1-3	-	TGCAGTGCTAGAATGGGGTTTGGAAACACCATATATTTT	CSARMGFGNTIYF